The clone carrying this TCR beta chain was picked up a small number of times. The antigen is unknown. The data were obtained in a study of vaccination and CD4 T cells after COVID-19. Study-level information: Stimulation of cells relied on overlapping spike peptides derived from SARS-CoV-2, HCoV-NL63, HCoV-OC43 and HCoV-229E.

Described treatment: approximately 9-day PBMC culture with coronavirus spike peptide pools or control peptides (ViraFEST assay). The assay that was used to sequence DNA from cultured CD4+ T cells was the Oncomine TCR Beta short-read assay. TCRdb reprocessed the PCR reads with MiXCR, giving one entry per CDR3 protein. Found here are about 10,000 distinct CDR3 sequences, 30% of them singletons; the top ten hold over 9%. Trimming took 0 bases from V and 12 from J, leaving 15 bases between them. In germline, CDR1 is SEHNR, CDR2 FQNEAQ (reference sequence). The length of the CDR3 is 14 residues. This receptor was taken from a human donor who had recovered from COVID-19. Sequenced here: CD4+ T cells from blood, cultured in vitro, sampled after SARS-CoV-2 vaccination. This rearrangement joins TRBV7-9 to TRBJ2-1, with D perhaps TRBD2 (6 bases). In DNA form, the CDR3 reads TGTGCCAGCAGCTTAGCGGGACTCGCCCGGGGGCAGTTCTTC. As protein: CASSLAGLARGQFF.